The clone carrying this T cell receptor beta chain was seen more than once but under ten times. Its antigen is currently unknown. TCRdb reprocessed the reads with MiXCR, giving one entry per CDR3 protein. The sample has just under 500,000 distinct CDR3 sequences, 30% to 40% seen once. This specimen belongs to a study of T cell repertoires in cytomegalovirus infection. Study-wide context: The public TCR beta signatures pointed to both CMV infection and matching HLA type. Study observations and caveats: In two of eight donors, the top clonotype was HLA-C-restricted CMV-specific.

The CDR3 has 15 amino acids. The germline V gene encodes CDR1 MDHEN and CDR2 SYDVKM. Trimming shortened V by 2 bases and J by 2 bases, and 12 bases separated the two germline ends. This sequence was found in a human donor in good health (CMV status not recorded). Some clones in this sample may be carry-over from other donors' samples. The V and J genes are TRBV28 and TRBJ1-2; possible D gene TRBD1, 5 bases. The sample was cultured PBMCs, taken from culture after CMV antigen stimulation. The chain's CDR3 is CASSLASRANYGYTF. The CDR3, as DNA: TGTGCCAGCAGTTTAGCAAGCAGGGCCAACTATGGCTACACCTTC.